This T cell receptor beta chain came from a study of T cell responses to AZD1222 COVID-19 vaccine. General observations from the study: Mostly white British, mostly female donors; authors suggested clonal diversity may be underestimated. Targeting of unmutated variant regions was reportedly seen in nearly half of spike-specific TCRs.

A note on this clone: The antigen remains undetermined.

The V gene lost 5 bases and the J gene lost 3 bases, with 11 bases spanning the gap. The CDR3 contains 13 residues. In germline, CDR1 is SEHNR, CDR2 FQNEAQ (reference sequence). Only in-frame clones appear in the TCRdb table, and some are missing; sequencing was by immunoSEQ multiplex PCR. The sample lists more than 150,000 clones; roughly nine tenths were seen once. This material consisted of peripheral blood, taken 28 days after the second AZD1222 dose. The sequence came from an adult who received the AZD1222 COVID-19 vaccine. The rearrangement joins TRBV7-9 to TRBJ2-7; either TRBD1 or TRBD2 may supply D (5 bases each). DNA of the CDR3: TGTGCCAGCAGCCCGGGACGGCTCTACGAGCAGTACTTC. As protein: CASSPGRLYEQYF.